The entry that follows covers one T cell receptor (beta chain) sequence. Trimming removed 2 bases at V and 4 bases at J, with 12 bases between. The CDR3 totals 14 residues. The V gene's germline CDR1 is SGDLS and CDR2 YYNGEE. How the authors handled the data: Estimated nucleated cell counts came from reference gene primer amplification. Assay: immunoSEQ multiplex PCR; the TCRdb copy retains only in-frame clones and omits some. D and trimming come from the DNA, and the V and J calls and clone size come from that table. The profile shows approximately 59,000 clones, about 80% of them singletons. These data belong to a study of blood T cell repertoires in COVID-19. Overall study: Researchers got acute and convalescent COVID-19 samples from the United States, Italy and Spain. Sample material is recorded as cDNA or gDNA derived from T cells, B-cell-depleted T cells, or PBMCs.

This receptor was identified in a woman older than 75 with acute or convalescent COVID-19. The sequenced sample was peripheral blood. The rearrangement links TRBV9 to TRBJ1-1; a possible D gene is TRBD1 (6 bases). The CDR3: CASSVSGAGTEAFF. DNA for the CDR3: TGTGCCAGCAGCGTTTCAGGGGCTGGCACTGAAGCTTTCTTT.